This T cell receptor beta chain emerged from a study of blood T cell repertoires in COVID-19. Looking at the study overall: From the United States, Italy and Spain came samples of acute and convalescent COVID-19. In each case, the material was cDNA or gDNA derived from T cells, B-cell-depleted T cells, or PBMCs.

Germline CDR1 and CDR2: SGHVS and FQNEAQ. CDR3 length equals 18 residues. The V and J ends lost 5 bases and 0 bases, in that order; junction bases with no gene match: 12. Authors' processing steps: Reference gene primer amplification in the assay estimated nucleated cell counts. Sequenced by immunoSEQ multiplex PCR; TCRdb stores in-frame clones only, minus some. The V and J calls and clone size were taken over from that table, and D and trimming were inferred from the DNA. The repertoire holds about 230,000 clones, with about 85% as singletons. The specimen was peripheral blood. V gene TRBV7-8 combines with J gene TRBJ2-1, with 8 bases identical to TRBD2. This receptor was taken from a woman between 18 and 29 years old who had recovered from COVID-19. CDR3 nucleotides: TGTGCCAGCAGCCGAGGACTAGCCCGGCCCGACTCCTACAATGAGCAGTTCTTC. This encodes CASSRGLARPDSYNEQFF.